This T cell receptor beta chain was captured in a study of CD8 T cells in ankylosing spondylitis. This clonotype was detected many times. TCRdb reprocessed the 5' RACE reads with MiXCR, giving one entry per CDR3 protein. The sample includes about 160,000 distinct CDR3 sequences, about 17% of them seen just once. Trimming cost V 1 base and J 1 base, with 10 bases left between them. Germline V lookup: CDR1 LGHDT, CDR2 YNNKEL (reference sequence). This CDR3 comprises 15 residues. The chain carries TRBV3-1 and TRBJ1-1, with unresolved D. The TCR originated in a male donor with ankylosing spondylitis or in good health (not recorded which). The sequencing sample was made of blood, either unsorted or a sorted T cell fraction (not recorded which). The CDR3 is CASSQAKGRNTEAFF. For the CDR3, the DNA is TGTGCCAGCAGCCAAGCAAAGGGTCGGAACACTGAAGCTTTCTTT. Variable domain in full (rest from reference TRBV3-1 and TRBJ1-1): DTAVSQTPKYLVTQMGNDKSIKCEQNLGHDTMYWYKQDSKKFLKIMFSYNNKELIINETVPNRFSPKSPDKAHLNLHINSLELGDSAVYFCASSQAKGRNTEAFFGQGTRLTVV.